A single sample is the source of the 18 T cell receptor beta chains below, sequenced in a study of vaccination effects on CD4 cells after COVID-19. No cognate antigen is known for these TCRs. Under the ViraFEST assay, PBMC were stimulated with viral peptide pools so that antigen-specific CD4+ T cells expanded. Sequencing was performed afterwards. The culture ran for about 11 days, and then CD4+ T cells were isolated. Participants were vaccinated with two doses of either the BNT162b2 or mRNA-1273 vaccine. The protocol was immunoSEQ multiplex PCR, while the TCRdb copy is restricted to in-frame clones and leaves out a portion. Among about 38,000 clones listed, approximately 84% were seen once. The sequencing here drew on CD4+ T cells from PBMCs cultured with HCoV-NL63 spike peptides, taken after COVID-19 vaccination. These receptors all come from a human donor who received a COVID-19 vaccine. Some clones in this sample may be carry-over from other donors' samples.

CDR3 sequence (DNA): TGCGCCAGCAGCCCCCACCGGGACTTAAGCAATCAGCCCCAGCATTTT. Amino acid sequence: CASSPHRDLSNQPQHF. V is TRBV4-1 and J is TRBJ1-5; the D gene is possibly TRBD1 (5 bases). The CDR3 runs 16 residues. The germline V and J ends were trimmed by 4 bases and 1 base, with 14 bases remaining between them. The germline V gene encodes CDR1 MGHRA and CDR2 YSYEKL.

CDR3 nucleotide sequence: TGTGCCTGGAGCGGAAACCAGGTTGGGACCCAGTACTTC. Residues: CAWSGNQVGTQYF. The chain employs TRBV30 and TRBJ2-5; D not certain. V dropped 3 bases and J dropped 7 bases, with 15 bases sitting between them. The CDR3 is made up of 13 amino acids. Germline CDR1 and CDR2: GTSNPN and SVGIG (reference sequence).

This chain links TRBV28 with TRBJ1-3, with D unclear. The germline V gene encodes CDR1 MDHEN and CDR2 SYDVKM. The CDR3 extends over 12 amino acids. The V and J ends lost 9 bases and 4 bases respectively, with 10 bases between them. The CDR3 reads CASISTGNTIYF. DNA of the CDR3: TGTGCCAGTATCTCCACGGGAAACACCATATATTTT. The full variable domain, completed using reference TRBV28 and TRBJ1-3, is DVKVTQSSRYLVKRTGEKVFLECVQDMDHENMFWYRQDPGLGLRLIYFSYDVKMKEKGDIPEGYSVSREKKERFSLILESASTNQTSMYLCASISTGNTIYFGEGSWLTVV.

The V gene is TRBV6-2 or TRBV6-3, the J gene TRBJ1-2, with TRBD1 identical over 9 bases. The J segment lost 0 bases and the V segment lost 5 bases, leaving 4 bases of the junction unmatched. Germline lookup yields CDR1 MNHEY and CDR2 SVGEGT. The length of the CDR3 is 15 residues. The CDR3 coding sequence is TGTGCCAGCAGTGACAGGGGGGCGGCTAACTATGGCTACACCTTC. Translated, it gives CASSDRGAANYGYTF.

The chain links TRBV9 to TRBJ1-2; 11 bases align to TRBD1. Germline loops: CDR1 SGDLS, CDR2 YYNGEE. Unmatched junction bases numbered 7, after V lost 4 bases and J lost 5 bases. This CDR3 has 15 amino acids. CDR3 sequence: CASSLRTGGAYGYTF. CDR3 nucleotide sequence: TGTGCCAGCAGCCTTCGGACAGGGGGCGCTTATGGCTACACCTTC.

This clone was seen just once. The CDR3 is CASSFTGSGNTEAFF. CDR3 sequence (DNA): TGTGCCAGCAGCTTTACCGGGTCCGGGAACACTGAAGCTTTCTTT. The chain uses TRBV5-6 and TRBJ1-1; no definite D call. Trimming took off 2 bases at V and 1 base at J, with 12 bases between the two ends. The CDR3 runs to 15 residues. Germline assignment: CDR1 SGHDT and CDR2 YYEEEE.

The rearrangement uses TRBV6-5 and TRBJ2-1, with TRBD2 as a possible D gene (7 bases). From germline, CDR1 is MNHEY and CDR2 SVGAGI. The length of the CDR3 is 16 residues. Trimming stripped 0 bases from V and 4 bases from J, with 13 bases between. CDR3 sequence (DNA): TGTGCCAGCAGTTACTCGAAGGGGGGGGTTTACAATGAGCAGTTCTTC. Translation gives CASSYSKGGVYNEQFF.

The chain carries TRBV7-4 and TRBJ2-7; maybe TRBD2 (6 bases). The CDR3 sequence is 15 residues long. The germline V and J ends were trimmed by 6 bases and 7 bases, with 22 bases remaining between them. The germline V gene encodes CDR1 SGHVT and CDR2 SQSDAQ. CDR3 protein: CASSHTLRGGPEQYV. For the CDR3, the DNA is TGTGCCAGCAGTCATACACTCCGGGGAGGCCCGGAGCAGTACGTC.

The V and J genes are TRBV28 and TRBJ1-5; 10 nucleotides align to TRBD1. With V trimmed by 5 bases and J by 7 bases, 11 bases remained unmatched. Looked up from germline, CDR1 is MDHEN and CDR2 is SYDVKM. The CDR3 has 16 residues. CDR3 loop: CASSLRQGAGRQPQHF. CDR3 coding DNA: TGTGCCAGCAGTCTGAGACAGGGGGCGGGCAGGCAGCCCCAGCATTTT.

This clone was recorded a few times. The rearrangement joins TRBV5-4 to TRBJ2-3; 9 bases line up with TRBD1. The germline V gene encodes CDR1 SGHNT and CDR2 YYREEE (reference sequence). The CDR3 sequence is 15 residues long. With V trimmed by 4 bases and J by 0 bases, 3 bases remained unmatched. The CDR3 coding sequence is TGTGCCAGCAGCCGGGACAGGGTTAGCACAGATACGCAGTATTTT. Translation: CASSRDRVSTDTQYF.

The chain recombines TRBV7-8 with TRBJ1-1, with D possibly TRBD1 on 5 matching bases. V was cut by 5 bases and J by 7 bases, with 20 bases left in between. This CDR3 is 15 amino acids long. Per germline, CDR1 SGHVS and CDR2 FQNEAQ. CDR3 amino acids: CASSPRQGARGEAFF. CDR3 coding DNA: TGTGCCAGCAGCCCAAGGCAGGGCGCGCGGGGTGAAGCTTTCTTT. Using reference TRBV7-8 and TRBJ1-1 for the parts outside the CDR3, the full variable domain is GAGVSQSPRYKVAKRGQDVALRCDPISGHVSLFWYQQALGQGPEFLTYFQNEAQLDKSGLPSDRFFAERPEGSVSTLKIQRTQQEDSAVYLCASSPRQGARGEAFFGQGTRLTVV.

V and J are TRBV7-9 and TRBJ2-7; D is ambiguous. V lost 2 bases to trimming and J lost 2 bases, with 16 bases between them. Germline assignment: CDR1 SEHNR and CDR2 FQNEAQ (reference sequence). This CDR3 has 16 residues. CDR3 sequence reads: CASSLKRFSSPYEQYV. In DNA form, the CDR3 reads TGTGCCAGCAGCTTAAAGAGGTTTTCGAGCCCCTACGAGCAGTACGTC.

CDR3 sequence (DNA): TGTGCCACCAGCAGAGATCGGGCAGGGGGTGAGACCCAGTACTTC. Encoded protein: CATSRDRAGGETQYF. The V call is TRBV15, the J call TRBJ2-5, with 7 nucleotides matching TRBD1. CDR1 and CDR2 (germline): LNHNV, YYDKDF (reference sequence). The CDR3 has 15 residues. Germline trimming cut 0 bases from V and 5 bases from J; bases unmatched to any gene: 6. Combining the CDR3 with reference TRBV15 and TRBJ2-5 gives the whole variable domain DAMVIQNPRYQVTQFGKPVTLSCSQTLNHNVMYWYQQKSSQAPKLLFHYYDKDFNNEADTPDNFQSRRPNTSFCFLDIRSPGLGDTAMYLCATSRDRAGGETQYFGPGTRLLVL.

The chain is built from TRBV2 and TRBJ2-7; 9 bases line up with TRBD2. The CDR3 runs to 14 residues. Per germline, CDR1 SNHLY and CDR2 FYNNEI. The J segment lost 0 bases and the V segment lost 7 bases, leaving 4 bases of the junction unmatched. The CDR3 spells CASMAGGSSYEQYV. In DNA, the CDR3 is TGTGCCAGCATGGCGGGGGGGAGCTCCTACGAGCAGTACGTC.

The chain carries TRBV19 and TRBJ1-1; D is unclear. The V end lost 3 bases, the J end lost 11 bases, and 16 bases lay between the germline ends. Germline CDR1 is LNHDA and CDR2 is SQIVND (reference sequence). The CDR3 runs 13 residues. For the CDR3, the DNA is TGTGCCAGTAGTATCAACAGCCCCTCTGGGGCTTTCTTT. Translation: CASSINSPSGAFF. The complete variable domain, with remaining parts taken from reference TRBV19 and TRBJ1-1, reads DGGITQSPKYLFRKEGQNVTLSCEQNLNHDAMYWYRQDPGQGLRLIYYSQIVNDFQKGDIAEGYSVSREKKESFPLTVTSAQKNPTAFYLCASSINSPSGAFFGQGTRLTVV.

V gene TRBV11-3 combines with J gene TRBJ2-5; D is possibly TRBD1 (5 bases). CDR3 size: 13 residues. V lost 6 bases to trimming and J lost 4 bases, with 12 bases between them. Germline CDR1 and CDR2: SGHNT and YENEEA. The CDR3: CASRSGQGETQYF. The CDR3 nucleotides are TGTGCCAGCAGGTCCGGTCAGGGAGAGACCCAGTACTTC.

The rearrangement links TRBV18 to TRBJ2-5; D unclear. V was pared by 0 bases and J by 5 bases, with 13 bases between. Per the germline V gene, CDR1 is KGHSH and CDR2 is LQKENI. The CDR3 has 15 residues. CDR3 amino acids: CASSPPSPSDETQYF. Here the CDR3 DNA reads TGTGCCAGCTCACCACCGTCGCCCAGCGACGAGACCCAGTACTTC.

V is TRBV7-9 and J is TRBJ2-1, with 9 positions matching TRBD1. CDR1 and CDR2 from the germline V gene are SEHNR and FQNEAQ (reference sequence). The CDR3 has 17 residues. V lost 5 bases and J lost 7; bases outside the gene matches: 15. The CDR3 is CASSPHNGVDRGNEQFF. CDR3 DNA sequence: TGTGCCAGCAGCCCCCATAATGGTGTCGACAGGGGGAATGAGCAGTTCTTC.